Below, 10 T cell receptor beta chains from the same sample are listed, as sequenced in a study of cytomegalovirus exposure and HLA in healthy donors (dated by TCRdb to the late 2010s). Library preparation used the immunoSEQ multiplex PCR assay. Imported from immuneACCESS, the table was reduced by TCRdb to in-frame sequences with V and J called. These copies leave out some clones; in studies compared against another copy, an unresolved V gene accounts for under half, and the cause of the remainder is not known. This sample holds more than 85,000 clones; about 92% were observed only once. The top ten clones comprise 1.5% to 2% of the sample. Input material: PBMCs. The receptors derive from a young woman in good health and CMV-seronegative.

The chain uses TRBV18 and TRBJ2-5, with D possibly being TRBD2 (5 bases). In germline, CDR1 is KGHSH, CDR2 LQKENI. V was trimmed by 0 bases and J by 3 bases, leaving 8 bases between them. The CDR3 runs 14 residues. In nucleotides, the CDR3 is TGTGCCAGCTCACCACCAGAGGAGGAAGAGACCCAGTACTTC. It codes for CASSPPEEEETQYF.

The chain carries TRBV28 and TRBJ2-2, with 11 nucleotides matching TRBD1. This CDR3 comprises 15 residues. The germline V gene has CDR1 MDHEN and CDR2 SYDVKM. V trimming: 6 bases; J trimming: 5 bases; junction bases outside the gene matches: 5. The CDR3 sequence: CASSRDRGGTGELFF. The DNA of the CDR3 is TGTGCCAGCAGCCGGGACAGGGGGGGAACCGGGGAGCTGTTTTTT.

The J gene is TRBJ2-7, the V gene TRBV27, with 7 positions matching TRBD2. The CDR3 consists of 14 residues. Trimming cost V 5 bases and J 5 bases; bases outside gene matches: 9. CDR1 and CDR2 from the germline V gene are MNHEY and SMNVEV (reference sequence). Here the CDR3 reads CASSPGTIVNEQYF. CDR3 DNA: TGTGCCAGCAGTCCGGGGACTATTGTCAACGAGCAGTACTTC.

This chain links TRBV7-2 with TRBJ1-1; D might be TRBD1 (6 bases). The V gene's germline CDR1 is SGHTA and CDR2 FQGNSA. Trimming removed 5 bases at V and 7 bases at J, with 11 bases between. The length of the CDR3 is 12 residues. CDR3 nucleotides: TGTGCCAGCAGCGACCCCAGGGGTGAAGCTTTCTTT. Amino acids: CASSDPRGEAFF.

This chain joins TRBV4-3 and TRBJ2-7; 9 bases agree with TRBD2. V shed 0 bases, J shed 2 bases, and the junction held 5 bases outside the gene matches. Germline CDR1 LGHNA, CDR2 YSLEER. CDR3 length: 16 residues. The CDR3 DNA reads as TGCGCCAGCAGCCAAGATGGGGCGGGAGGGACCTACGAGCAGTACTTC. Amino acid sequence: CASSQDGAGGTYEQYF.

CDR3 sequence: CASSDESVMNTEAFF. CDR3 DNA: TGTGCCAGCAGTGATGAGAGTGTCATGAACACTGAAGCTTTCTTT. The chain employs TRBV2 and TRBJ1-1, with D hard to call. V was cut by 3 bases and J by 0 bases, with 11 bases left in between. Germline CDR1 reads SNHLY; CDR2 reads FYNNEI. CDR3 size: 15 residues.

Here the CDR3 reads CARGGEGGSLNEQFF. Here the CDR3 DNA reads TGTGCCCGGGGAGGTGAGGGAGGATCCCTCAATGAGCAGTTCTTC. The rearrangement links TRBV30 to TRBJ2-1; D possibly corresponds to TRBD2 (6 bases). Trimming removed 8 bases at V and 6 bases at J, with 23 bases between. Per the germline V gene, CDR1 is GTSNPN and CDR2 is SVGIG (reference sequence). CDR3 length equals 15 residues.

V is TRBV9 and J is TRBJ2-1; D not resolved. Germline V gene lookup returns CDR1 SGDLS and CDR2 YYNGEE. V lost 0 bases, J lost 1 base, and 14 bases lay in between. This CDR3 comprises 17 residues. CDR3 loop: CASSVASGSLSYNEQFF. CDR3 in DNA: TGTGCCAGCAGCGTAGCAAGTGGCTCTCTTTCCTACAATGAGCAGTTCTTC.

The rearrangement joins TRBV30 to TRBJ2-2, with D possibly being TRBD2 (5 bases). V lost 0 bases and J 3 bases, leaving 8 bases between the germline ends. Germline V gene data show CDR1 as GTSNPN and CDR2 as SVGIG (reference sequence). CDR3 size: 14 residues. As DNA, the CDR3 is TGTGCCTGGAGTGTAGGCGGGTACACCGGGGAGCTGTTTTTT. Residues: CAWSVGGYTGELFF.

The rearrangement uses TRBV28 and TRBJ2-1, with D possibly being TRBD2 (6 bases). In germline, CDR1 is MDHEN, CDR2 SYDVKM. V was pared by 6 bases and J by 0 bases, with 12 bases between. This CDR3 region has 15 residues. CDR3 protein: CASSRDSDSYNEQFF. The CDR3 nucleotides are TGTGCCAGCAGCCGGGACTCAGACTCCTACAATGAGCAGTTCTTC.